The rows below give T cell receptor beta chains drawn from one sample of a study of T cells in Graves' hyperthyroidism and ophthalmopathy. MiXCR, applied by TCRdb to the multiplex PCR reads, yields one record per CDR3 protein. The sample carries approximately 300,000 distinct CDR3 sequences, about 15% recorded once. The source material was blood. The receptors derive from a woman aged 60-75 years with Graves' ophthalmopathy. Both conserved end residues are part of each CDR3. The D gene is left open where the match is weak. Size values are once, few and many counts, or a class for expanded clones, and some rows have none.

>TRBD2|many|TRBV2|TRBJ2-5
TGTGCCAGCAGAAAAACCCGGGAGGCCGTTCAAGAGACCCAGTACTTC
CASRKTREAVQETQYF
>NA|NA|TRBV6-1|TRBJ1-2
TGTGCCAGCGCTATCGACAGAAAGTATGGCTACACCTTC
CASAIDRKYGYTF
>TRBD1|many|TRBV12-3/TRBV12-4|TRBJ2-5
TGTGCCAGCAGTATAATAACAGGGGGTCAAGAGACCCAGTACTTC
CASSIITGGQETQYF
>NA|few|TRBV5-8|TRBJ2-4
TGTGCCAGCAGCTTGGCGATTGGAAAAAACATTCAGTACTTC
CASSLAIGKNIQYF
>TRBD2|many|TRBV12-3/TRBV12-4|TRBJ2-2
TGTGCCAGCAGCCCGGGACTAGCGGGAGCTAAGAACACCGGGGAGCTGTTTTTT
CASSPGLAGAKNTGELFF
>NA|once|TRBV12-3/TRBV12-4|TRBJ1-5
TGTGCCAGCAGTCTACGGATGGTCGAGGACCTGCATTTT
CASSLRMVEDLHF
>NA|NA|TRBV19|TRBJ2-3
TGTGCCAGTAGTAACAGCGGGCCTAGCACAGATACGCAGTATTTT
CASSNSGPSTDTQYF
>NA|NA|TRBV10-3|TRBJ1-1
TGTGCCGTTGGGAGTACTGAAGCTTTCTTT
CAVGSTEAFF
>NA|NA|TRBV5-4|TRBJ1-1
TGTGCCAGCAGCTCGGGGATCCTTTTAGGGCAGGGTAACACTGAAGCTTTCTTT
CASSSGILLGQGNTEAFF
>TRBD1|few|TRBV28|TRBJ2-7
TGTGCCAGCAGTTTACTTCAGGGGGCCTACGAGCAGTACTTC
CASSLLQGAYEQYF
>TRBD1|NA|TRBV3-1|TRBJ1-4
TGTGCCAGCAGCGACAGGGGGGGTGTCGAAAAACTGTTTTTT
CASSDRGGVEKLFF
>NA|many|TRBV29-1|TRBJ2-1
TGCAGCGTTGCTAGCTCCAATGAGCAGTTCTTC
CSVASSNEQFF
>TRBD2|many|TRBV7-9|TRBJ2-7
TGTGCCAGCAGCCCTGCAGCGGGAACGAGAGAGCAGTACTTC
CASSPAAGTREQYF
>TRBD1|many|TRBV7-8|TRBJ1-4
TGTGCCAGCAGCTTCCTTAGGCGACAGGGTGGGGAAAAACTGTTTTTT
CASSFLRRQGGEKLFF
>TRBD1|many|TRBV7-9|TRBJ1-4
TGTGCCAGCAGGATCGGCGCGGGACAGGGTGTAGAAAAACTGTTTTTT
CASRIGAGQGVEKLFF
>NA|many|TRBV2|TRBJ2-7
TGTGCCAGCAAGGGCAGCTACGAGCAGTACTTC
CASKGSYEQYF
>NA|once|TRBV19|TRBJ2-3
TGTGCCAGTAGTACCCCATACAGTGCCTTTAGCACAGATACGCAGTATTTT
CASSTPYSAFSTDTQYF
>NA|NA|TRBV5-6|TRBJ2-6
TGTGCCAGCAGCTTGGGGGGTAGCTCTGGGGCCAACGTCCTGACTTTC
CASSLGGSSGANVLTF
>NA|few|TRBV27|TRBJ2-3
TGTGCCAGCAGCCCCGGACCCGCGTCAGATACGCAGTATTTT
CASSPGPASDTQYF
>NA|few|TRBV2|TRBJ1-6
TGTGCCAGCAGTGAAGGGTGGGCAGGGGCTTCACCCCTCCACTTT
CASSEGWAGASPLHF
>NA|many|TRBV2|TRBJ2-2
TGTGCCAGCAGTGAATACGGTTTTGAGGGGGAGCTGTTTTTT
CASSEYGFEGELFF
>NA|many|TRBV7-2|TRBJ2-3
TGTGCCAGCAGCCAAACTAGCTTCCTCACAGATACGCAGTATTTT
CASSQTSFLTDTQYF
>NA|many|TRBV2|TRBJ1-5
TGTGCCAGCAGAAAGCAGGGATCCGGTAGCAATCAGCCCCAGCATTTT
CASRKQGSGSNQPQHF
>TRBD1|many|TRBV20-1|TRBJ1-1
TGCAGTGCTAGAGATCGGAGGGGGCGCACTGAAGCTTTCTTT
CSARDRRGRTEAFF
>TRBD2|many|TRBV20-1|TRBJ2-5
TGCAGTGCTTCGAGGACTAGCGGACAAGAGACCCAGTACTTC
CSASRTSGQETQYF
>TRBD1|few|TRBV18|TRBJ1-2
TGTGCCAGCTCACAACCGGGACAGGGGAGGCTGAGTGGCTACACCTTC
CASSQPGQGRLSGYTF
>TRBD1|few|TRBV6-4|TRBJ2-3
TGTGCCAGCAGTACCGGGACAGGGTCCCCAGATACGCAGTATTTT
CASSTGTGSPDTQYF
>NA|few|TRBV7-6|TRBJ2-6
TGTGCCAGCAGCTTAGAAACACCTCGCTCTGGGGCCAACGTCCTGACTTTC
CASSLETPRSGANVLTF
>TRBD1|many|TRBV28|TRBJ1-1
TGTGCCAGCAGTTTAGGACAGGGTGATGAAGCTTTCTTT
CASSLGQGDEAFF
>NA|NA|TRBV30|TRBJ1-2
TGTGCCTGGAACAGAGGATCTGGCTACACCTTC
CAWNRGSGYTF
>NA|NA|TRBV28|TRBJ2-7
TGTGCCAGCAGTTTAGGTGGGGCAGGGGATGTCTACGAGCAGTACTTC
CASSLGGAGDVYEQYF
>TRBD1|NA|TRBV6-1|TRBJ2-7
TGTGCCAGCGGGACAGGCGAGGAAAATGAGCAGTACTTC
CASGTGEENEQYF
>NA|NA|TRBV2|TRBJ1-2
TGTGCCAGCAGCGACAAGGGCGAGGGCTATGGCTACACCTTC
CASSDKGEGYGYTF
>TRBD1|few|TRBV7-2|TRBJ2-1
TGTGCCAGCAGGCCCGACAGGGGGTCGTACAATGAGCAGTTCTTC
CASRPDRGSYNEQFF
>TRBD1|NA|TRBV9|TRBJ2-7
TGTGCCAGCAGCGTAGGTGGACAGGAGTACTACGAGCAGTACTTC
CASSVGGQEYYEQYF
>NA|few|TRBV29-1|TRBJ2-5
TGCAGCGTTGGGGGAGGACAAGAGACCCAGTACTTC
CSVGGGQETQYF
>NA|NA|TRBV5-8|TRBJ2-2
TGTGCCAGCAGCTTGGTGTCAGGGGTCGACACCGGGGAGCTGTTTTTT
CASSLVSGVDTGELFF
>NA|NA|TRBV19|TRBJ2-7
TGTGCCAGTAGTAGTGACAGGAAGATCTACGAGCAGTACTTC
CASSSDRKIYEQYF
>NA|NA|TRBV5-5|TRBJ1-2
TGTGCCAGCAGCTTGGGACAGCTAATCTATGGCTACACCTTC
CASSLGQLIYGYTF
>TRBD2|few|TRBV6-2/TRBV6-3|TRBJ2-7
TGTGCCAGCAGTTACCACGGGACTAGCGGGAGGGCCCTCCCCTACGAGCAGTACTTC
CASSYHGTSGRALPYEQYF
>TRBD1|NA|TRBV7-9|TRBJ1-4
TGTGCCAGCAACATGGGACAGGGGGCCGAAAAACTGTTTTTT
CASNMGQGAEKLFF
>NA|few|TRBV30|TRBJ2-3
TGTGCCTGGAGTCTGGGAACAGATACGCAGTATTTT
CAWSLGTDTQYF
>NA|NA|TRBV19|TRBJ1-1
TGTGCCAGTACTAAGGCGGTGAACACTGAAGCTTTCTTT
CASTKAVNTEAFF
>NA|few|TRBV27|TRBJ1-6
TGTGCCAGCAGTCCCGACATAGGGCATAATTCACCCCTCCACTTT
CASSPDIGHNSPLHF
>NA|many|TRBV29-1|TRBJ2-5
TGCAGCGTTGGGTTCTTGCCAGGGCGGCAAGAGACCCAGTACTTC
CSVGFLPGRQETQYF
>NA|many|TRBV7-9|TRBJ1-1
TGTGCCAGCAGCTTAGAGGGCTTACACATGAACACTGAAGCTTTCTTT
CASSLEGLHMNTEAFF
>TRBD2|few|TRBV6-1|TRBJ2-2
TGTGCCAGCAGTGACTATGGATCTAGCGGGAGGGGGGGCACCGGGGAGCTGTTTTTT
CASSDYGSSGRGGTGELFF
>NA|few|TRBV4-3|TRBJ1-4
TGCGCCAGCAGCCAGGACGACGGCGTTAATGAAAAACTGTTTTTT
CASSQDDGVNEKLFF
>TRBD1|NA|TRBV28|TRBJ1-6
TGTGCCAGCAGTTCTTACCGGGACAGGCGAGACTCACCCCTCCACTTT
CASSSYRDRRDSPLHF
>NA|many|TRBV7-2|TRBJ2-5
TGTGCCAGCAGGAGAGGTCTAGGCGAGACCCAGTACTTC
CASRRGLGETQYF